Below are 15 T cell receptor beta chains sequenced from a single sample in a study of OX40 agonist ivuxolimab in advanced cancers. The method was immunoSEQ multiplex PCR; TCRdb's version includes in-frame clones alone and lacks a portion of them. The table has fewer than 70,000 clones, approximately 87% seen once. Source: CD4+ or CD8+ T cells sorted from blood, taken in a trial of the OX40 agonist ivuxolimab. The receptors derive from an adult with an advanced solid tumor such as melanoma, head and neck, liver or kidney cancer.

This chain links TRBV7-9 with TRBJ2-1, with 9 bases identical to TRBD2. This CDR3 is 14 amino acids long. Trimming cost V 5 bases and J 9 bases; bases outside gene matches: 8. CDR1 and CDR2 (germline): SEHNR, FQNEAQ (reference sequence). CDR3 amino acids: CASSLLAGRFEQFF. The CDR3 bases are TGTGCCAGCAGCCTACTAGCGGGTAGATTTGAGCAGTTCTTC.

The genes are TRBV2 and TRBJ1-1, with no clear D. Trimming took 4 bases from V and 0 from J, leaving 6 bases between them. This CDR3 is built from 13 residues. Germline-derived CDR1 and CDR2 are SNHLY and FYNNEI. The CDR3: CASSAEMNTEAFF. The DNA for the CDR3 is TGTGCCAGCAGTGCAGAAATGAACACTGAAGCTTTCTTT.

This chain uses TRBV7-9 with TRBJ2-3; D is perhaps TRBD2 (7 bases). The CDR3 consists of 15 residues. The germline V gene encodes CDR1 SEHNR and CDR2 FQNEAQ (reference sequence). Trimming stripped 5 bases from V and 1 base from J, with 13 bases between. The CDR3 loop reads CASSPLGGGTDTQYF. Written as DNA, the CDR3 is TGTGCCAGCAGCCCTTTAGGGGGGGGCACAGATACGCAGTATTTT.

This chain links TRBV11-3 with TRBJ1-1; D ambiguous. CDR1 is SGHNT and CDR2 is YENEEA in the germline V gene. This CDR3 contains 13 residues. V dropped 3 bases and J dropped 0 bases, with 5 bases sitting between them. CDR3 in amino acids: CASSFSVNTEAFF. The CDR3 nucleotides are TGTGCCAGCAGCTTTTCAGTGAACACTGAAGCTTTCTTT.

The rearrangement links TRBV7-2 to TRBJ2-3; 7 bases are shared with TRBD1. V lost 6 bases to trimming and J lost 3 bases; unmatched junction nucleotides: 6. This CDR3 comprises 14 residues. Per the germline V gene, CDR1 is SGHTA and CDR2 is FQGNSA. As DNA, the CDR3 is TGTGCCAGCAGATTGACAGGGCTTACAGATACGCAGTATTTT. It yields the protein CASRLTGLTDTQYF.

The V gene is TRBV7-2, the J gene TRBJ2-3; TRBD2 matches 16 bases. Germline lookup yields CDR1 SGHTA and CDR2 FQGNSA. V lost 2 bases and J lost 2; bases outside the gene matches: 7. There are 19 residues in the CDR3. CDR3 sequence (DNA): TGTGCCAGCAGCTTATTGGGACTAGCGGGAGGGCGTTTCACAGATACGCAGTATTTT. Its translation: CASSLLGLAGGRFTDTQYF.

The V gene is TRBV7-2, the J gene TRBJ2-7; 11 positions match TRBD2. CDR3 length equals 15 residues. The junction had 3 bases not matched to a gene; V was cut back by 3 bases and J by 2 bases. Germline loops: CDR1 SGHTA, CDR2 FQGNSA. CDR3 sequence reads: CASSFSGRGPYEQYF. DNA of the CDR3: TGTGCCAGCAGCTTTAGCGGGAGGGGTCCCTACGAGCAGTACTTC.

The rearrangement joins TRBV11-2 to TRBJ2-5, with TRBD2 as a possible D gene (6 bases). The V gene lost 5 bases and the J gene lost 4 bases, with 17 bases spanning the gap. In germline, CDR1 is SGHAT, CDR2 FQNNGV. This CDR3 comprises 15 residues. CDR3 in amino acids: CASSAGTKQRETQYF. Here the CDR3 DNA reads TGTGCCAGCAGCGCGGGGACCAAGCAAAGAGAGACCCAGTACTTC.

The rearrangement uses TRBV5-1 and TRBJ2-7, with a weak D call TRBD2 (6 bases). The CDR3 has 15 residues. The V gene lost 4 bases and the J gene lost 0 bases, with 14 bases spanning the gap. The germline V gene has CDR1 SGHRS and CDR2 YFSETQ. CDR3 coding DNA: TGCGCCAGCAGCCGGGGACTTGGGGGCTCCTACGAGCAGTACTTC. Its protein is CASSRGLGGSYEQYF.

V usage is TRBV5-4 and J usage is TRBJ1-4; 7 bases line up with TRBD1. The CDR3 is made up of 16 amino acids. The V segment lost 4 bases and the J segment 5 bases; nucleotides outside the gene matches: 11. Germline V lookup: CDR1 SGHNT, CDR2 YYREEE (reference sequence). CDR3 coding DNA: TGTGCCAGCAGCACCGACAGGGAAGGATTGAATGAAAAACTGTTTTTT. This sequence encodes CASSTDREGLNEKLFF.

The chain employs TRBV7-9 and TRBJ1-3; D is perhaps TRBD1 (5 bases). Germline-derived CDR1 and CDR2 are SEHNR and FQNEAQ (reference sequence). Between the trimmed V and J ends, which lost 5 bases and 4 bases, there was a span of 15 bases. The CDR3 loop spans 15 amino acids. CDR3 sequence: CASSPMGGSGNTIYF. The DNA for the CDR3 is TGTGCCAGCAGCCCAATGGGGGGGTCAGGAAACACCATATATTTT.

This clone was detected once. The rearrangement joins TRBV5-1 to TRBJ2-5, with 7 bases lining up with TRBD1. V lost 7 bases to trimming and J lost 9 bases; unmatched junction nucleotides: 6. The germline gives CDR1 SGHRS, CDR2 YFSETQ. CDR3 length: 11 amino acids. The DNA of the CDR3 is TGCGCCAGCGCTCTGACAGGGCCCCAGTACTTC. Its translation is CASALTGPQYF.

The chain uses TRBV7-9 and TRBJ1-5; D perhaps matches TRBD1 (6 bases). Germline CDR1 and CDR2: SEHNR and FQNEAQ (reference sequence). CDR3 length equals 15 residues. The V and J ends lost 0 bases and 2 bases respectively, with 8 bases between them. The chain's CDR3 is CASSLAGAGNQPQHF. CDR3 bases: TGTGCCAGCAGCTTAGCGGGGGCAGGCAATCAGCCCCAGCATTTT.

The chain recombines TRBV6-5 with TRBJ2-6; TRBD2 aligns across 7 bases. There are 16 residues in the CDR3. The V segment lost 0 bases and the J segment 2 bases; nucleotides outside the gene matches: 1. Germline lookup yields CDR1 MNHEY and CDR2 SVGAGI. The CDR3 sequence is CASSYSSGAGANVLTF. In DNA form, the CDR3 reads TGTGCCAGCAGTTACTCGAGCGGGGCTGGGGCCAACGTCCTGACTTTC.

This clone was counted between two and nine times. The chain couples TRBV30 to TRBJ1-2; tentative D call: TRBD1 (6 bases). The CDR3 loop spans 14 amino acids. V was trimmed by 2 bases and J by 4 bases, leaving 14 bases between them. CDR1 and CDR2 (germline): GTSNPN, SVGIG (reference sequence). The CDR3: CAWSRIGQTYGYTF. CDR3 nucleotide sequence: TGTGCCTGGAGTAGGATTGGACAGACCTATGGCTACACCTTC.